These T cell receptor beta chains were read from a single sample in a study of control samples from healthy donors and cancer patients. Method: immunoSEQ multiplex PCR; TCRdb's copy keeps in-frame clones and lacks some. The sample consists of about 160,000 clones, around 90% of them appearing once. The sample comprised blood. All receptors derive from a man under 40 in good health. Both conserved end residues are part of each CDR3. The order of the fields is V gene, J gene, clone size, D gene, CDR3 protein, CDR3 DNA. The D gene is left open where the match is weak. Only part of the rows carry a size: once, few, many, or a class if the clone is expanded.

TRBV9	TRBJ2-3	NA	TRBD2	CASSSQTSQDTQYF	TGTGCCAGCAGCTCCCAGACTAGCCAAGATACGCAGTATTTT
TRBV10-3	TRBJ2-3	NA	NA	CAISESGEGTDTQYF	TGTGCCATCAGTGAGTCAGGGGAAGGCACAGATACGCAGTATTTT
TRBV9	TRBJ1-2	NA	NA	CASSPDTRDGYTF	TGTGCCAGCAGCCCTGATACAAGGGACGGCTACACCTTC
TRBV2	TRBJ2-1	NA	NA	CASTSQGGGIGNEQFF	TGTGCCAGCACCTCCCAAGGGGGGGGAATAGGGAATGAGCAGTTCTTC
TRBV21-1	TRBJ1-1	NA	NA	CASSSQEGPEAFF	TGTGCCAGCAGCTCACAGGAAGGCCCTGAAGCTTTCTTT
TRBV27	TRBJ2-7	NA	NA	CASSLFDGYEQYF	TGTGCCAGCAGTTTATTCGACGGCTACGAGCAGTACTTC
TRBV10-3	TRBJ1-6	NA	NA	CATRTSYNSPLHF	TGTGCCACTCGGACCTCCTATAATTCACCCCTCCACTTT
TRBV30	TRBJ2-4	NA	TRBD1	CAWRDRQYF	TGTGCCTGGAGGGACAGGCAGTACTTC
TRBV9	TRBJ2-7	many	TRBD1	CASSAGPGQGVNEQYF	TGTGCCAGCAGCGCGGGCCCGGGACAGGGAGTAAACGAGCAGTACTTC
TRBV7-3	TRBJ2-1	NA	NA	CASSLDLSSYNEQFF	TGTGCCAGCAGCTTAGACCTCAGCTCCTACAATGAGCAGTTCTTC
TRBV7-9	TRBJ2-7	NA	NA	CASSPRTAYEQYF	TGTGCCAGCAGCCCCCGGACGGCCTACGAGCAGTACTTC
TRBV28	TRBJ1-2	NA	NA	CASSTGRGYTF	TGTGCCAGCAGTACCGGTCGCGGCTACACCTTC
TRBV27	TRBJ1-4	NA	TRBD1	CASSLSGTGIGKLFF	TGTGCCAGCAGTTTGTCCGGGACAGGGATCGGGAAACTGTTTTTT
TRBV2	TRBJ1-6	NA	TRBD1	CASGLGQGSNSPLHF	TGTGCCAGCGGTCTGGGACAGGGTTCAAATTCACCCCTCCACTTT
TRBV5-1	TRBJ1-3	NA	NA	CASSPNMGEPGNTIYF	TGCGCCAGCAGCCCAAATATGGGGGAACCTGGAAACACCATATATTTT
TRBV2	TRBJ2-7	once	TRBD1	CATRDRSYEQYF	TGTGCCACCCGGGACAGGTCCTACGAGCAGTACTTC
TRBV2	TRBJ1-5	once	NA	CASSEQRAQHF	TGTGCCAGCAGTGAGCAGAGGGCCCAGCATTTT
TRBV6-5	TRBJ1-1	NA	NA	CASITTTMNTEAFF	TGTGCCAGCATCACGACAACCATGAACACTGAAGCTTTCTTT
TRBV20-1	TRBJ2-3	NA	NA	CSASVQGLNTDTQYF	TGCAGTGCTAGTGTTCAGGGACTTAACACAGATACGCAGTATTTT
TRBV7-3	TRBJ2-7	NA	TRBD1	CASSLTWTGPYEQYF	TGTGCCAGCAGCTTAACCTGGACAGGACCCTACGAGCAGTACTTC
TRBV5-5	TRBJ2-3	NA	TRBD2	CASSRGLAGGDTQYF	TGTGCCAGCAGCCGTGGACTAGCGGGCGGAGATACGCAGTATTTT
TRBV4-1	TRBJ1-4	NA	NA	CASSQEISGELEKLFF	TGCGCCAGCAGCCAAGAAATCTCGGGAGAGCTTGAAAAACTGTTTTTT
TRBV24-1	TRBJ2-2	NA	NA	CATSVGGKGHLANTGELFF	TGTGCCACCAGTGTGGGGGGAAAGGGGCACCTCGCGAACACCGGGGAGCTGTTTTTT
TRBV10-3	TRBJ1-5	NA	NA	CAISQGRGNQPQHF	TGTGCCATCAGTCAAGGGCGTGGCAATCAGCCCCAGCATTTT
TRBV18	TRBJ1-5	NA	NA	CASSPSDIPLGAQHF	TGTGCCAGCTCACCGTCAGACATACCGTTGGGGGCCCAGCATTTT
TRBV7-9	TRBJ2-5	once	TRBD2	CASSRPKVRGGETQYF	TGTGCCAGCAGCCGACCAAAAGTGAGGGGAGGGGAGACCCAGTACTTC
TRBV2	TRBJ2-4	NA	NA	CASMVREGDIQYF	TGTGCCAGCATGGTCCGTGAGGGGGACATTCAGTACTTC
TRBV11-2	TRBJ1-5	NA	NA	CASSLEGYSNQPQHF	TGTGCCAGCAGCTTAGAAGGGTATAGCAATCAGCCCCAGCATTTT
TRBV7-2	TRBJ2-3	NA	NA	CASSLGHDRNTQYF	TGTGCCAGCAGCCTTGGGCACGACAGAAATACGCAGTATTTT